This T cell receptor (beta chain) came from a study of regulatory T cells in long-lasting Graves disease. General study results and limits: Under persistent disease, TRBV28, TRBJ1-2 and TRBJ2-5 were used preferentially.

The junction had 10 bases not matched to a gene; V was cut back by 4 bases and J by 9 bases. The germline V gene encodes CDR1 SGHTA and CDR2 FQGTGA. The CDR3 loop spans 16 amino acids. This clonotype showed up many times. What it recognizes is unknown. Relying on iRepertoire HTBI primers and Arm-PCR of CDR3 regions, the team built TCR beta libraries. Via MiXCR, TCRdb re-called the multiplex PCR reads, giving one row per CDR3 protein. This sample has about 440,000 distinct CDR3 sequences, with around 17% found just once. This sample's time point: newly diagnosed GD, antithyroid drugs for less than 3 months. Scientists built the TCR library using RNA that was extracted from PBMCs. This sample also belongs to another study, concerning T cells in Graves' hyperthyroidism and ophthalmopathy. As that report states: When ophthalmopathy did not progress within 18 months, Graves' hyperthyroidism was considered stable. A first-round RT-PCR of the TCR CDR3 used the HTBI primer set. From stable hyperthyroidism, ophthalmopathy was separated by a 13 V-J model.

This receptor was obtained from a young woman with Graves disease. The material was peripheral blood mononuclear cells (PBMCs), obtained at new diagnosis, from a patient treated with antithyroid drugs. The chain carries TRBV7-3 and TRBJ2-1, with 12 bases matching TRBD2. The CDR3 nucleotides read TGTGCCAGCAGCTCCCGCGGCCTAGCGGGAGGGGGTGAGCAGTTCTTC. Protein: CASSSRGLAGGGEQFF.